This entry describes one T cell receptor (beta chain). This sample was included in a study of radiation and T cells in renal cell carcinoma. The protocol was immunoSEQ multiplex PCR, while the TCRdb copy is restricted to in-frame clones and leaves out a portion. The table shows 150,000 to 200,000 clones, with about 85% occurring only once. Time point meaning: blood 4 weeks post-SBRT, at nephrectomy. Treatment noted: 15 Gy SBRT to primary tumor, nephrectomy 4 weeks later. After SBRT, blood was collected at 2 and 4 weeks, plus baseline. The patient's renal cell carcinoma had clear cell pathology. Trimming removed 3 bases at V and 4 bases at J, with 14 bases between. The CDR3 has 15 amino acids. The V gene's germline CDR1 is SGHTA and CDR2 FQGNSA.

The chain recombines TRBV7-2 with TRBJ2-3; tentatively, D is TRBD2 (6 bases). The receptor comes from a woman between 50 and 59 years old with renal cell carcinoma. This specimen consisted of blood, obtained from a patient whose treatment included radiotherapy and nephrectomy. The CDR3 here is CASSFQGEVADTQYF. The CDR3 region has the DNA TGTGCCAGCAGCTTTCAAGGGGAGGTTGCAGATACGCAGTATTTT. The whole variable domain, filled in from reference TRBV7-2 and TRBJ2-3, reads GAGVSQSPSNKVTEKGKDVELRCDPISGHTALYWYRQSLGQGLEFLIYFQGNSAPDKSGLPSDRFSAERTGGSVSTLTIQRTQQEDSAVYLCASSFQGEVADTQYFGPGTRLTVL.